These T cell receptor beta chains were read from a single sample in a study of CD4+ T cells in melanoma. This table comes from immunoSEQ multiplex PCR, and its TCRdb copy is limited to in-frame clones, with some not included. This table holds 15,000 to 20,000 clones, around 82% found once. The sequencing sample was made of cells from a culture (not recorded whether cultured in vitro). The receptors derive from a human donor with melanoma. Both conserved end residues are part of each CDR3. Each record gives: clone size, V gene, J gene, D gene, CDR3 protein, CDR3 DNA. The D gene is left open where the match is weak. The listing skips clone size in some rows; elsewhere it reads once, few, many or a size class.

size: NA; V: TRBV4-1; J: TRBJ1-5; D: TRBD1; CDR3: CASSARDSRNQPQHF; DNA: TGCGCCAGCAGCGCCCGGGACAGTCGCAATCAGCCCCAGCATTTT
size: NA; V: TRBV5-1; J: TRBJ2-7; D: NA; CDR3: CASSLNHYEQYF; DNA: TGCGCCAGCAGCTTAAACCACTACGAGCAGTACTTC
size: NA; V: TRBV18; J: TRBJ2-1; D: TRBD2; CDR3: CASSPLQAGGLANEQFF; DNA: TGTGCCAGCTCACCACTACAAGCGGGGGGGCTTGCCAATGAGCAGTTCTTC
size: NA; V: TRBV19; J: TRBJ1-1; D: TRBD1; CDR3: CASSSRQGTEAFF; DNA: TGTGCCAGTAGTTCACGACAGGGAACTGAAGCTTTCTTT
size: NA; V: TRBV5-8; J: TRBJ1-1; D: NA; CDR3: CASKRRTEAFF; DNA: TGTGCCAGCAAAAGGAGGACTGAAGCTTTCTTT
size: NA; V: TRBV6-5; J: TRBJ2-1; D: NA; CDR3: CASAPRTLHNEQFF; DNA: TGTGCCAGCGCGCCGAGGACCTTACACAATGAGCAGTTCTTC
size: few; V: TRBV7-3; J: TRBJ2-5; D: NA; CDR3: CASSLTPDQETQYF; DNA: TGTGCCAGCAGCTTAACTCCAGACCAAGAGACCCAGTACTTC
size: few; V: TRBV4-2; J: TRBJ2-6; D: TRBD1; CDR3: CASSQVKGQLSGANVLTF; DNA: TGTGCCAGCAGCCAAGTTAAGGGACAGCTCTCTGGGGCCAACGTCCTGACTTTC
size: NA; V: TRBV23-1; J: TRBJ1-5; D: NA; CDR3: CASSPPGRQVGGNQPQHF; DNA: TGCGCCAGCAGTCCACCCGGGAGACAGGTCGGGGGCAATCAGCCCCAGCATTTT
size: NA; V: TRBV7-9; J: TRBJ1-1; D: TRBD1; CDR3: CASSDRDTEAFF; DNA: TGTGCCAGCAGCGACAGGGACACTGAAGCTTTCTTT
size: NA; V: TRBV5-8; J: TRBJ2-5; D: TRBD2; CDR3: CASRSGTSGGAAETQYF; DNA: TGTGCCAGCAGATCCGGGACTAGCGGGGGGGCAGCAGAGACCCAGTACTTC
size: NA; V: TRBV30; J: TRBJ2-5; D: TRBD2; CDR3: CAWGRLAGIETQYF; DNA: TGTGCCTGGGGACGGCTAGCGGGGATAGAGACCCAGTACTTC
size: NA; V: TRBV4-1; J: TRBJ2-3; D: NA; CDR3: CASSQGQPTDTQYF; DNA: TGCGCCAGCAGCCAAGGACAGCCCACAGATACGCAGTATTTT
size: NA; V: TRBV2; J: TRBJ2-7; D: NA; CDR3: CASRKDGVYYEQYF; DNA: TGTGCCAGCAGGAAGGACGGGGTTTATTACGAGCAGTACTTC
size: once; V: TRBV7-6; J: TRBJ1-3; D: TRBD1; CDR3: CASSPSTGARNTIYF; DNA: TGTGCCAGCAGCCCGTCGACAGGGGCCAGAAACACCATATATTTT
size: NA; V: TRBV19; J: TRBJ1-5; D: NA; CDR3: CASTSSGLSQPQHF; DNA: TGTGCCAGTACTTCGTCAGGGTTAAGTCAGCCCCAGCATTTT
size: NA; V: TRBV5-6; J: TRBJ1-1; D: NA; CDR3: CASSPGPLKRAFF; DNA: TGTGCCAGCAGCCCGGGACCCTTAAAGCGAGCTTTCTTT
size: NA; V: TRBV12-5; J: TRBJ2-3; D: NA; CDR3: CASGHGGAETDTQYF; DNA: TGTGCTAGTGGACATGGGGGGGCGGAAACAGATACGCAGTATTTT
size: once; V: TRBV14; J: TRBJ2-3; D: NA; CDR3: CASSRFSGGDTQYF; DNA: TGTGCCAGCAGCCGATTTTCGGGGGGCGATACGCAGTATTTT
size: NA; V: TRBV29-1; J: TRBJ2-3; D: TRBD1; CDR3: CSVSWTGGVDTQYF; DNA: TGCAGCGTCTCCTGGACAGGGGGAGTAGATACGCAGTATTTT
size: NA; V: TRBV19; J: TRBJ1-2; D: NA; CDR3: CASSILRGNNYGYTF; DNA: TGTGCCAGTAGTATCTTGCGGGGGAATAACTATGGCTACACCTTC
size: NA; V: TRBV5-1; J: TRBJ2-2; D: TRBD1; CDR3: CASSLGDRATGELFF; DNA: TGCGCCAGCAGCTTGGGGGACAGGGCCACCGGGGAGCTGTTTTTT
size: NA; V: TRBV30; J: TRBJ1-1; D: NA; CDR3: CAWKRGLYTEAFF; DNA: TGTGCCTGGAAGCGGGGGCTATACACTGAAGCTTTCTTT
size: NA; V: TRBV7-8; J: TRBJ1-3; D: TRBD1; CDR3: CASSFQTGQRNTIYF; DNA: TGTGCCAGCAGCTTTCAGACAGGGCAAAGAAACACCATATATTTT
size: NA; V: TRBV18; J: TRBJ1-1; D: NA; CDR3: CASSPGNTEAFF; DNA: TGTGCCAGCTCACCGGGGAACACTGAAGCTTTCTTT
size: NA; V: TRBV5-4; J: TRBJ2-2; D: NA; CDR3: CASSLRGGATGELFF; DNA: TGTGCCAGCAGCTTACGAGGGGGGGCGACCGGGGAGCTGTTTTTT
size: NA; V: TRBV25-1; J: TRBJ2-6; D: NA; CDR3: CASSDLGNGWGANVLTF; DNA: TGTGCCAGCAGTGATCTTGGTAATGGCTGGGGGGCCAACGTCCTGACTTTC
size: NA; V: TRBV5-4; J: TRBJ2-2; D: TRBD2; CDR3: CASSLRAGGNTGELFF; DNA: TGTGCCAGCAGCTTGAGAGCGGGGGGGAACACCGGGGAGCTGTTTTTT
size: NA; V: TRBV5-4; J: TRBJ2-1; D: TRBD2; CDR3: CASSGPSGGAGYEQFF; DNA: TGTGCCAGCAGCGGCCCTAGCGGGGGGGCAGGGTATGAGCAGTTCTTC
size: once; V: TRBV2; J: TRBJ2-1; D: NA; CDR3: CASSFTTGTKEANEQFF; DNA: TGTGCCAGCAGTTTTACGACCGGGACAAAAGAGGCGAATGAGCAGTTCTTC
size: NA; V: TRBV7-2; J: TRBJ1-5; D: NA; CDR3: CASSLARRSNQPQHF; DNA: TGTGCCAGCAGCTTAGCGCGGAGGAGCAATCAGCCCCAGCATTTT
size: NA; V: TRBV5-1; J: TRBJ1-2; D: TRBD1; CDR3: CASSLGDRSGGYTF; DNA: TGCGCCAGCAGCTTGGGGGACAGGTCAGGGGGCTACACCTTC
size: NA; V: TRBV6-1; J: TRBJ1-5; D: NA; CDR3: CASSEGTRSNQPQHF; DNA: TGTGCCAGCAGTGAAGGGACAAGGAGCAATCAGCCCCAGCATTTT
size: NA; V: TRBV7-6; J: TRBJ2-3; D: TRBD2; CDR3: CASSQTSGGYNTQYF; DNA: TGTGCCAGCAGTCAGACTAGCGGGGGTTACAATACGCAGTATTTT
size: NA; V: TRBV21-1; J: TRBJ1-5; D: NA; CDR3: CASSKRACNQPQHF; DNA: TGTGCCAGCAGCAAAAGAGCGTGCAATCAGCCCCAGCATTTT
size: NA; V: TRBV6-6; J: TRBJ1-5; D: NA; CDR3: CASSYRAQPNQPQHF; DNA: TGTGCCAGCAGTTACAGAGCCCAGCCCAATCAGCCCCAGCATTTT
size: NA; V: TRBV29-1; J: TRBJ2-2; D: TRBD1; CDR3: CSVSRTGDTGELFF; DNA: TGCAGCGTCAGTAGGACAGGGGACACCGGGGAGCTGTTTTTT
size: NA; V: TRBV19; J: TRBJ1-2; D: NA; CDR3: CASSNLPGWTF; DNA: TGTGCCAGTAGTAATTTACCGGGCTGGACCTTC
size: NA; V: TRBV10-3; J: TRBJ2-1; D: TRBD1; CDR3: CAISGQTGGNEQFF; DNA: TGTGCCATCAGTGGACAGACAGGGGGCAATGAGCAGTTCTTC
size: NA; V: TRBV5-6; J: TRBJ2-2; D: NA; CDR3: CASSLGVIGITGELFF; DNA: TGTGCCAGCAGCCTTGGGGTAATAGGGATCACCGGGGAGCTGTTTTTT
size: NA; V: TRBV9; J: TRBJ2-7; D: NA; CDR3: CASSRDLWSRYEQYF; DNA: TGTGCCAGCAGCCGCGACTTGTGGTCCAGGTACGAGCAGTACTTC
size: few; V: TRBV5-4; J: TRBJ2-5; D: NA; CDR3: CASKGGANQETQYF; DNA: TGTGCCAGCAAGGGGGGCGCGAACCAAGAGACCCAGTACTTC
size: few; V: TRBV11-2; J: TRBJ2-2; D: NA; CDR3: CASSFGLINTGELFF; DNA: TGTGCCAGCAGCTTCGGGCTGATTAACACCGGGGAGCTGTTTTTT
size: NA; V: TRBV6-6; J: TRBJ1-5; D: NA; CDR3: CASSYSTWERAQHF; DNA: TGTGCCAGCAGTTACTCGACCTGGGAACGGGCCCAGCATTTT
size: NA; V: TRBV4-1; J: TRBJ1-1; D: NA; CDR3: CASSQIWEAEAFF; DNA: TGCGCCAGCAGCCAAATCTGGGAAGCTGAAGCTTTCTTT
size: NA; V: TRBV2; J: TRBJ2-7; D: NA; CDR3: CASSESAGTYEQYF; DNA: TGTGCCAGCAGTGAATCCGCAGGGACCTACGAGCAGTACTTC
size: NA; V: TRBV19; J: TRBJ1-6; D: NA; CDR3: CASSIVGRENSPLHF; DNA: TGTGCCAGTAGTATAGTCGGACGGGAAAATTCACCCCTCCACTTT
size: NA; V: TRBV15; J: TRBJ2-2; D: NA; CDR3: CATSRDGGSNGELFF; DNA: TGTGCCACCAGCAGAGATGGAGGGTCTAACGGGGAGCTGTTTTTT
size: NA; V: TRBV5-4; J: TRBJ1-2; D: TRBD1; CDR3: CASSLAQGYYGYTF; DNA: TGTGCCAGCAGCTTGGCACAGGGGTACTATGGCTACACCTTC
size: NA; V: TRBV6-1; J: TRBJ2-7; D: NA; CDR3: CASSEVLAVSYEQYF; DNA: TGTGCCAGCAGTGAAGTTTTGGCTGTCTCCTACGAGCAGTACTTC
size: once; V: TRBV19; J: TRBJ2-1; D: NA; CDR3: CASRDSSYNEQFF; DNA: TGTGCCAGTCGCGATTCCTCCTACAATGAGCAGTTCTTC
size: NA; V: TRBV18; J: TRBJ2-1; D: NA; CDR3: CASSPSQVNEQFF; DNA: TGTGCCAGCTCACCTAGTCAAGTCAATGAGCAGTTCTTC
size: NA; V: TRBV19; J: TRBJ2-3; D: NA; CDR3: CASSRRARGGTDTQYF; DNA: TGTGCCAGTAGTCGCCGGGCCCGCGGGGGCACAGATACGCAGTATTTT
size: NA; V: TRBV10-3; J: TRBJ1-1; D: NA; CDR3: CAVRRGQVTEAFF; DNA: TGTGCCGTGCGGAGGGGCCAGGTCACTGAAGCTTTCTTT